This T cell receptor (beta chain) emerged from a study of blood T cell repertoires in COVID-19. As for the study in general: T cells, B-cell-depleted T cells, or PBMCs provided the cDNA or gDNA that served as material.

Enrollment of patients from Seattle took place during active infection, with longitudinal follow-up. Produced via immunoSEQ multiplex PCR; TCRdb's table is partial and in-frame only. The sample yields over 95,000 clones, 85% to 90% seen once. Sequencing was done on a sample of peripheral blood. The sequence was obtained from a woman aged 60-75 years with COVID-19, enrolled during active disease.

This chain's CDR3 is CASRRAGSHTQFF. The DNA for the CDR3 is TGTGCCAGTAGACGGGCGGGATCCCACACACAGTTCTTC. The rearrangement joins TRBV19 to TRBJ2-1; TRBD2 is a possible D gene (6 bases). V lost 6 bases and J 13 bases, leaving 19 bases between the germline ends. Germline V CDR1 and CDR2: LNHDA, SQIVND (reference sequence). CDR3 length equals 13 residues.